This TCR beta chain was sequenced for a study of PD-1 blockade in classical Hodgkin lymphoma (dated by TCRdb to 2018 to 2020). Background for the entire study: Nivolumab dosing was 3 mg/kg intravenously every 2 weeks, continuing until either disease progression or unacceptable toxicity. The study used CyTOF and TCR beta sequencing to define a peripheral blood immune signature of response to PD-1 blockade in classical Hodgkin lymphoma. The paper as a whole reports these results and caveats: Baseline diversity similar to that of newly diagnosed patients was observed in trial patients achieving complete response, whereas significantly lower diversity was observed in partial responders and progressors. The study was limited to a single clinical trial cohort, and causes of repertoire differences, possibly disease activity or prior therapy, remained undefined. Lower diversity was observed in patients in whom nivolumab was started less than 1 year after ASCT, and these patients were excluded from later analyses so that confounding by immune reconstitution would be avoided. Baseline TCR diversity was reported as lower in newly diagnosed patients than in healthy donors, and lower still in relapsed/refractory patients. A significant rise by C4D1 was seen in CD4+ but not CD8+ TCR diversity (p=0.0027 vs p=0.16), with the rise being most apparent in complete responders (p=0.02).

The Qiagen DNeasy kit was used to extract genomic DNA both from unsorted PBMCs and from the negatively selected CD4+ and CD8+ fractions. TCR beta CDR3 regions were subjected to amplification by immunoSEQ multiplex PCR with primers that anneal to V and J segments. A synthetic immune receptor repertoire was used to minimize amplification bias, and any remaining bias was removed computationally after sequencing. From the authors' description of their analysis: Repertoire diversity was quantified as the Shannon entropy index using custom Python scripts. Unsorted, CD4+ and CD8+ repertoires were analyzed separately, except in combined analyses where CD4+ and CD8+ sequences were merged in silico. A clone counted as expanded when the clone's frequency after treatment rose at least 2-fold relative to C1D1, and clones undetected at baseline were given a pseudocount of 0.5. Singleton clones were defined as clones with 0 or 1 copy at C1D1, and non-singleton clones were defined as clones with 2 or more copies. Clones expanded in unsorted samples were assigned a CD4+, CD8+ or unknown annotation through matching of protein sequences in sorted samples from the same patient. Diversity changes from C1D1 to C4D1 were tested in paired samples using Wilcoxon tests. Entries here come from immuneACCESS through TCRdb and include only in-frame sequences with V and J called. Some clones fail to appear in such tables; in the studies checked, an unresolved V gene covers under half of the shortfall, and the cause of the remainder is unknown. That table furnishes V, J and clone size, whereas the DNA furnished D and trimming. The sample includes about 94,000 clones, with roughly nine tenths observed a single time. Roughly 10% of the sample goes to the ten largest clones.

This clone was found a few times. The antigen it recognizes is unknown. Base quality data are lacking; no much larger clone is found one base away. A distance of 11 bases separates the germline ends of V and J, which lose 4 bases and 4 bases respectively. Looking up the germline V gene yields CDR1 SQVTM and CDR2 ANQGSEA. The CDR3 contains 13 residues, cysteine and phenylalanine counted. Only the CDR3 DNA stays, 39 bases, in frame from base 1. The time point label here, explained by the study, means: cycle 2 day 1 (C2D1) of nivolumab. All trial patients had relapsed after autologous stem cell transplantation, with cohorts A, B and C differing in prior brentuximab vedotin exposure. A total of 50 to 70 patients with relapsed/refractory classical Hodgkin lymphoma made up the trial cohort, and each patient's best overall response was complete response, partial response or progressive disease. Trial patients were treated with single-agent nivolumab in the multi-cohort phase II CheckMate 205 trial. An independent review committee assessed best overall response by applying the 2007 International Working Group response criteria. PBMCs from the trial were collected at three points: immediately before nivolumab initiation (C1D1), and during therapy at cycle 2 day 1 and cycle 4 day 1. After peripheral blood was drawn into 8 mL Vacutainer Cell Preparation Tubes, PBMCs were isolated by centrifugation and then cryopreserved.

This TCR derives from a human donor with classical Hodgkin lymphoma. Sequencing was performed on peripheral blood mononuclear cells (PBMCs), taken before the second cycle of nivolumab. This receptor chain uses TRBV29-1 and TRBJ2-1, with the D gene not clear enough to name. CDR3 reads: CSVGQAGYNEQFF. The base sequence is TGCAGCGTTGGCCAGGCCGGTTACAATGAGCAGTTCTTC.